These T cell receptor beta chains were read from a single sample in a study of T cell responses to AZD1222 COVID-19 vaccine. Sequencing was performed with immunoSEQ multiplex PCR; in TCRdb, only in-frame clones are kept and a portion is missing. Among about 190,000 clones listed, 90% to 95% were seen once. This specimen consisted of peripheral blood, obtained on day 0 of AZD1222 vaccination. Source of these receptors: an adult in good health. Both conserved end residues are part of each CDR3. Fields, in order: J gene, V gene, clone size, D gene, CDR3 DNA, CDR3 protein. A D gene is named only where the DNA matches it firmly. Rows may omit the clone size; those that give it use once, few, many or a size class.

J gene: TRBJ2-7; V gene: TRBV27; clone size: -; D gene: -; CDR3 DNA: TGTGCCAGCACTTCCGGGACTCCGGACGGGCGAGAGCAGTACTTC; CDR3 protein: CASTSGTPDGREQYF
J gene: TRBJ1-1; V gene: TRBV5-6; clone size: -; D gene: -; CDR3 DNA: TGTGCCAGCAGCCTTGGGTCGAACACTGAAGCTTTCTTT; CDR3 protein: CASSLGSNTEAFF
J gene: TRBJ1-2; V gene: TRBV14; clone size: few; D gene: -; CDR3 DNA: TGTGCCAGCAGCCAGAAACGGGGGTATGGCTACACCTTC; CDR3 protein: CASSQKRGYGYTF
J gene: TRBJ1-5; V gene: TRBV10-1; clone size: -; D gene: -; CDR3 DNA: TGCGCCAGCAGAGGACGGTGCGATCAGCCCCAGCATTTT; CDR3 protein: CASRGRCDQPQHF
J gene: TRBJ1-1; V gene: TRBV6-5; clone size: -; D gene: -; CDR3 DNA: TGTGCCAGCAGTCAGGAGCTGAACACTGAAGCTTTCTTT; CDR3 protein: CASSQELNTEAFF
J gene: TRBJ1-1; V gene: TRBV7-9; clone size: -; D gene: -; CDR3 DNA: TGTGCCAGCAGCTTAGTAGGGAGGGCGGACACTGAAGCTTTCTTT; CDR3 protein: CASSLVGRADTEAFF
J gene: TRBJ2-3; V gene: TRBV5-6; clone size: once; D gene: -; CDR3 DNA: TGTGCCAGCAGCTTGTTACGGGATAGGAGGGGGGATACGCAGTATTTT; CDR3 protein: CASSLLRDRRGDTQYF
J gene: TRBJ2-7; V gene: TRBV28; clone size: -; D gene: -; CDR3 DNA: TGTGCCAGCAGTCCGAGGCAGTCTACTTACGAGCAGTACTTC; CDR3 protein: CASSPRQSTYEQYF
J gene: TRBJ1-1; V gene: TRBV6-5; clone size: once; D gene: -; CDR3 DNA: TGTGCCAGCAGTTACTCACAGGGTATTAATGAAGCTTTCTTT; CDR3 protein: CASSYSQGINEAFF
J gene: TRBJ2-1; V gene: TRBV4-1; clone size: -; D gene: TRBD2; CDR3 DNA: TGCGCCAGCAGCCAAGAGGGGACTAGCGGGAGGCAGTTCTTC; CDR3 protein: CASSQEGTSGRQFF
J gene: TRBJ1-1; V gene: TRBV27; clone size: once; D gene: -; CDR3 DNA: TGTGCCAGCAGTTACGTCAGGGGTAGGACTGAAGCTTTCTTT; CDR3 protein: CASSYVRGRTEAFF
J gene: TRBJ1-1; V gene: TRBV2; clone size: few; D gene: -; CDR3 DNA: TGTGCCAGCAGTGTTTCCGGGAGGAACACTGAAGCTTTCTTT; CDR3 protein: CASSVSGRNTEAFF
J gene: TRBJ1-3; V gene: TRBV7-2; clone size: -; D gene: -; CDR3 DNA: TGTGCCAGCAGCTCTAATATGGGGGGCGTCCGAAACACCATATATTTT; CDR3 protein: CASSSNMGGVRNTIYF
J gene: TRBJ2-3; V gene: TRBV2; clone size: -; D gene: TRBD1; CDR3 DNA: TGTGCCAGCAGTGGACAGGGGGGCACAGATACGCAGTATTTT; CDR3 protein: CASSGQGGTDTQYF
J gene: TRBJ1-5; V gene: TRBV2; clone size: -; D gene: -; CDR3 DNA: TGTGCCAGCAGAAGTGGGGGTAATCAGCCCCAGCATTTT; CDR3 protein: CASRSGGNQPQHF
J gene: TRBJ1-3; V gene: TRBV6-6; clone size: once; D gene: TRBD1; CDR3 DNA: TGTGCCAGCAGTTGGCCGGGACAGGCGGGAAACACCATATATTTT; CDR3 protein: CASSWPGQAGNTIYF
J gene: TRBJ2-1; V gene: TRBV14; clone size: -; D gene: -; CDR3 DNA: TGTGCCAGCAGCCGACAGAACGTACACAATGAGCAGTTCTTC; CDR3 protein: CASSRQNVHNEQFF
J gene: TRBJ1-5; V gene: TRBV15; clone size: -; D gene: -; CDR3 DNA: TGTGCCACCAGCCGAGAGAGTAGGGATCAGCCCCAGCATTTT; CDR3 protein: CATSRESRDQPQHF
J gene: TRBJ2-1; V gene: TRBV7-3; clone size: -; D gene: -; CDR3 DNA: TGTGCCAGCAGCTCTCTAGGGAGCTATGAGCAGTTCTTC; CDR3 protein: CASSSLGSYEQFF
J gene: TRBJ2-1; V gene: TRBV4-2; clone size: -; D gene: -; CDR3 DNA: TGTGCCAGCAGCCAAGGATACAATGAGCAGTTCTTC; CDR3 protein: CASSQGYNEQFF